The present entry profiles one TCR beta chain with its context. This sample was taken from a study of blood T cell repertoires in COVID-19. Study-wide context: Donors in the United States, Italy and Spain gave samples during acute or convalescent COVID-19. Sample material is recorded as cDNA or gDNA derived from T cells, B-cell-depleted T cells, or PBMCs.

After removal of 5 bases from V and 8 bases from J, the junction contained 7 bases not matched to a gene. From germline, CDR1 is SEHNR and CDR2 FQNEAQ (reference sequence). This CDR3 is built from 14 residues. The authors' processing: The assay estimated nucleated cells by amplifying reference gene primers. Libraries were prepared by immunoSEQ multiplex PCR; TCRdb keeps only in-frame clonotypes and omits some of them. V and J calls and clone size are as listed in that table; D and trimming were resolved from the DNA. Counted here are around 100,000 clones, roughly 85% occurring once; the ten biggest clones make up about 12%.

Sequenced: peripheral blood. The receptor was derived from a woman aged 70-85 years with acute or convalescent COVID-19. The V gene is TRBV7-9, the J gene TRBJ1-4, with 8 bases identical to TRBD1. In nucleotides, the CDR3 is TGTGCCAGCAGCCAGGACAGGGAGGGAGAAAAACTGTTTTTT. It is translated as CASSQDREGEKLFF.